This T cell receptor beta chain was observed in a study of blood T cell repertoires in COVID-19 (dated by TCRdb to 2019 to 2021). In terms of the full investigation: The collaborator samples originated in the United States, Italy and Spain and spanned the acute and convalescent phases of COVID-19. The prospective study material was composed of cDNA or gDNA derived from T cells, B-cell-depleted T cells, or PBMCs. Subjects who had been exposed to COVID-19, were actively infected with it, or had recovered from it provided the deeply sampled blood TCRbeta repertoires that made up the dataset. The repertoires were released in a freely available public database meant as a resource for research on the immune response to SARS-CoV-2. The samples were drawn from the first 160 participants of the ongoing ImmuneRACE study and from about 1,200 subjects provided by 6 global collaborators. The sample metadata nearly always contained a de-identified subject ID, COVID-19 status, age in years and sex. Where available, HLA class I and class II types were obtained from metadata supplied by the sample provider rather than from assay-based typing. Points the paper makes about the study in general: The amount of clinical and demographic metadata varied by source and participant and was provided uncurated.

Clipping removes 1 base from V and 8 bases from J, with 7 as the unmatched junction base count. The CDR3 covers 15 residues, taking in both the cysteine and the phenylalanine. Of all the DNA, just the CDR3 is kept, 45 bases in frame from base 1. According to the germline V gene (reference sequence), CDR1 reads LNHDA and CDR2 reads SQIVND. With respect to this clone: Its antigen target is currently unknown. No much larger clone is present one base from it, and per-base qualities are unavailable.

Collaborating institutions collected whole blood in K2EDTA tubes following their own protocols. For TCRbeta analysis, collaborator samples were shipped as frozen whole blood, as isolated PBMCs, or as DNA extracted from either sample type. TCRbeta CDR3 regions were amplified from genomic DNA using the immunoSEQ Assay, a bias-controlled multiplex PCR. The authors' pipeline ran thus. Nucleated cell counts per sample were estimated from amplification of reference gene primers within the assay. Sequence reads were collapsed and filtered to measure the absolute abundance of every unique TCRbeta CDR3 rearrangement. For each sample, productive Simpson clonality was calculated by taking the square root of Simpson's diversity index across productive rearrangements. This is the immuneACCESS table as TCRdb keeps it, with only in-frame sequences that have V and J called. A part of the clones is gone; compared with another copy, unresolved V genes explain less than half, and the rest is unexplained. That table is the source of V, J and clone size, and D and trimming were worked out from the DNA. A total of 100,000 or so clones appear in this sample, 75% to 90% of them only once. The ten top clones hold around 4.3% of the sample.

Here the chain combines TRBV19 and TRBJ1-2, and 10 bases in between align with TRBD1. Sequencing was carried out using peripheral blood. The clonotype was recovered from a human donor in a cohort sampled during active COVID-19. CDR3 loop: CASSIGTGTGDGYTF. The nucleotide sequence is given as TGTGCCAGTAGTATAGGGACCGGGACAGGGGACGGCTACACCTTC.